A single sample is the source of the 18 T cell receptor beta chains below, sequenced in a study of blood T cell repertoires in COVID-19 (TCRdb year 2020). The library was prepared using the immunoSEQ multiplex PCR assay. The clones in this table, taken by TCRdb from immuneACCESS, are in-frame only. Not every clone is retained; where verified, under half of the shortfall comes from an unresolved V gene, and the cause of the rest is unknown. The sample contains roughly 380,000 clones, about 91% of them found a single time. The ten biggest clones cover around 1.5% of the sample. Sequences were obtained from peripheral blood. The source is a woman between 35 and 50 years old with COVID-19, enrolled during active disease.

The chain employs TRBV5-1 and TRBJ2-7; the match to TRBD2 covers 7 bases. J lost 5 bases, V lost 0 bases, and 5 bases had no gene match. The CDR3 sequence is 14 residues long. Germline lookup yields CDR1 SGHRS and CDR2 YFSETQ. Written as DNA, the CDR3 is TGCGCCAGCAGCTTGGCAGGGAGGGAGCACGAGCAGTACTTC. It encodes CASSLAGREHEQYF.

This clone appeared a few times. The rearrangement uses TRBV10-3 and TRBJ1-6; D perhaps matches TRBD1 (6 bases). CDR1 is ENHRY, CDR2 SYGVKD, per germline. This CDR3 region has 18 residues. The V gene lost 2 bases and the J gene lost 10 bases, with 24 bases spanning the gap. Here the CDR3 DNA reads TGTGCCATCAGTGAGCCGACAGGCGGAATAGTGAAAGGATCACCCCTCCACTTT. It yields the protein CAISEPTGGIVKGSPLHF.

This clone was seen a single time. This chain connects TRBV5-1 to TRBJ1-2, with D hard to call. Germline V lookup: CDR1 SGHRS, CDR2 YFSETQ. V was shortened by 0 bases and J by 8 bases, with 14 bases between the two germline ends. The CDR3 consists of 14 residues. This CDR3 reads CASSLDRSLWGYTF. Written as DNA, the CDR3 is TGCGCCAGCAGCTTGGACCGGAGTCTATGGGGCTACACCTTC. The full variable domain, in which reference TRBV5-1 and TRBJ1-2 provide the parts outside the CDR3, is KAGVTQTPRYLIKTRGQQVTLSCSPISGHRSVSWYQQTPGQGLQFLFEYFSETQRNKGNFPGRFSGRQFSNSRSEMNVSTLELGDSALYLCASSLDRSLWGYTFGSGTRLTVV.

The chain is built from TRBV5-4 and TRBJ2-7, with a tentative D call TRBD1 (5 bases). Looked up from germline, CDR1 is SGHNT and CDR2 is YYREEE (reference sequence). V lost 4 bases and J 4 bases, leaving 12 bases between the germline ends. The CDR3 is 13 residues long. The CDR3 loop reads CASSPKTVYEQYF. The CDR3 bases are TGTGCCAGCAGCCCGAAGACAGTTTACGAGCAGTACTTC. Full variable domain (rest looked up from reference TRBV5-4 and TRBJ2-7): ETGVTQSPTHLIKTRGQQVTLRCSSQSGHNTVSWYQQALGQGPQFIFQYYREEENGRGNFPPRFSGLQFPNYSSELNVNALELDDSALYLCASSPKTVYEQYFGPGTRLTVT.

The chain recombines TRBV29-1 with TRBJ2-1; D possibly corresponds to TRBD1 (6 bases). The CDR3 is 15 amino acids. V was pared by 6 bases and J by 6 bases, with 21 bases between. The germline CDR1 and CDR2 sequences are SQVTM and ANQGSEA. The CDR3 region is CSVVVGTGYFNEQFF. CDR3 DNA: TGCAGCGTCGTTGTCGGTACAGGGTACTTCAATGAGCAGTTCTTC.

The chain is built from TRBV28 and TRBJ1-4; D gene unclear. From germline, CDR1 is MDHEN and CDR2 SYDVKM. This CDR3 has 15 amino acids. V was trimmed by 3 bases and J by 6 bases, leaving 14 bases between them. The CDR3 spells CASSLIGRRDEKLFF. The CDR3 DNA reads TGTGCCAGCAGTTTGATAGGGAGGAGGGATGAAAAACTGTTTTTT.

The J gene is TRBJ2-3, the V gene TRBV5-1; TRBD2 is a possible D gene (6 bases). Trimming took off 2 bases at V and 1 base at J, with 8 bases between the two ends. Germline V gene data show CDR1 as SGHRS and CDR2 as YFSETQ. The CDR3 extends over 14 amino acids. CDR3 nucleotides: TGCGCCAGCAGCTTCGGCGGGGGCACAGATACGCAGTATTTT. Protein sequence: CASSFGGGTDTQYF.

The rearrangement joins TRBV5-1 to TRBJ2-2, with TRBD1 matching over 9 bases. The CDR3 runs 15 residues. Per germline, CDR1 SGHRS and CDR2 YFSETQ. Losses at the gene ends were 3 bases for V and 5 bases for J; bases not matched to a gene: 5. The CDR3 loop is CASSSGQGGTGELFF. The CDR3 region has the DNA TGCGCCAGCAGCTCGGGACAGGGTGGGACCGGGGAGCTGTTTTTT.

In nucleotides, the CDR3 is TGTGCCAGCAGGGATACGGGACAGCCCAATCAGCCCCAGCATTTT. This translates into CASRDTGQPNQPQHF. The chain couples TRBV2 to TRBJ1-5, with 7 positions matching TRBD1. The CDR3 consists of 15 residues. V gave up 6 bases and J gave up 3 bases; unmatched junction bases: 8. Germline V gives CDR1 SNHLY, CDR2 FYNNEI.

The chain uses TRBV12-2 and TRBJ2-3; the table assigns TRBD2, which was not confirmed against the DNA. TRBV12-2 is tagged as a pseudogene. This CDR3 is built from 16 residues. The CDR3 bases are TGTGCAAGTCGCTTAGGGGGCGGGGGGGCCCCAGATACGCAGTATTTT. As protein: CASRLGGGGAPDTQYF.

This chain joins TRBV14 and TRBJ2-1; TRBD2 is a possible D gene (5 bases). The CDR3 runs 14 residues. The V end was cut by 4 bases, the J end by 3 bases, with 10 bases between. CDR1 is SGHDN and CDR2 is FVKESK in the germline V gene. CDR3 in amino acids: CASSPRAFYNEQFF. As DNA, the CDR3 is TGTGCCAGCAGCCCGCGGGCTTTCTACAATGAGCAGTTCTTC.

The chain links TRBV29-1 to TRBJ1-1; no reliable D call. V lost 6 bases and J lost 4, with 24 bases in between. CDR3 length equals 16 residues. Germline V gene data show CDR1 as SQVTM and CDR2 as ANQGSEA. This CDR3 is CSVPRGGPSIGTEAFF. The CDR3 DNA is TGCAGCGTCCCTCGGGGAGGCCCTTCCATCGGCACTGAAGCTTTCTTT.

This chain connects TRBV18 to TRBJ1-5, with D maybe TRBD1 (6 bases). This CDR3 comprises 15 residues. Trimming cost V 6 bases and J 0 bases, with 12 bases left between them. Germline lookup yields CDR1 KGHSH and CDR2 LQKENI. The CDR3 DNA sequence: TGTGCCAGCTCCCGGACAGATTTTAGCAATCAGCCCCAGCATTTT. Its protein is CASSRTDFSNQPQHF.

The chain combines TRBV7-8 with TRBJ1-1; 7 bases line up with TRBD1. V shed 2 bases, J shed 0 bases, and the junction held 6 bases outside the gene matches. The CDR3 consists of 16 residues. Germline-derived CDR1 and CDR2 are SGHVS and FQNEAQ. CDR3 coding DNA: TGTGCCAGCAGCTTAAGGGACAGCACGTTGAACACTGAAGCTTTCTTT. Encoded protein: CASSLRDSTLNTEAFF.

The genes are TRBV5-1 and TRBJ1-4; D gene uncertain. This CDR3 has 16 amino acids. V dropped 1 base and J dropped 0 bases, with 10 bases sitting between them. Per germline, CDR1 SGHRS and CDR2 YFSETQ. CDR3 loop: CASSLRRGSTNEKLFF. For the CDR3, the DNA is TGCGCCAGCAGCTTGAGGAGAGGATCAACTAATGAAAAACTGTTTTTT. Together with reference TRBV5-1 and TRBJ1-4, the CDR3 gives the full variable domain: KAGVTQTPRYLIKTRGQQVTLSCSPISGHRSVSWYQQTPGQGLQFLFEYFSETQRNKGNFPGRFSGRQFSNSRSEMNVSTLELGDSALYLCASSLRRGSTNEKLFFGSGTQLSVL.

The J gene is TRBJ1-4, the V gene TRBV7-9; the match to TRBD1 covers 9 bases. CDR3 length: 14 amino acids. V trimming: 5 bases; J trimming: 5 bases; junction bases outside the gene matches: 3. Germline values: CDR1 SEHNR, CDR2 FQNEAQ (reference sequence). The CDR3 region is CASSPGQGNEKLFF. DNA for the CDR3: TGTGCCAGCAGCCCGGGACAGGGAAATGAAAAACTGTTTTTT. Full variable domain (remainder filled in from reference TRBV7-9 and TRBJ1-4): DTGVSQNPRHKITKRGQNVTFRCDPISEHNRLYWYRQTLGQGPEFLTYFQNEAQLEKSRLLSDRFSAERPKGSFSTLEIQRTEQGDSAMYLCASSPGQGNEKLFFGSGTQLSVL.

This chain connects TRBV7-9 to TRBJ2-1; 11 nucleotides agree with TRBD2. The V segment lost 5 bases and the J segment 7 bases; nucleotides outside the gene matches: 7. This CDR3 has 15 residues. Per the germline V gene, CDR1 is SEHNR and CDR2 is FQNEAQ (reference sequence). CDR3 region: CASSPPGLAANEQFF. CDR3 nucleotide sequence: TGTGCCAGCAGCCCCCCGGGACTAGCGGCAAATGAGCAGTTCTTC.

V is TRBV7-9 and J is TRBJ1-1; a weak D match, TRBD1 (5 bases). The CDR3 spans 14 residues. Germline CDR1 reads SEHNR; CDR2 reads FQNEAQ (reference sequence). Trimming cost V 1 base and J 6 bases, with 12 bases left between them. The CDR3 here is CASSLGQTGAEAFF. CDR3 nucleotides: TGTGCCAGCAGCTTAGGACAGACGGGTGCTGAAGCTTTCTTT.